Listed below are T cell receptor beta chains from one sample, sequenced in a study of blood T cell repertoires in COVID-19. Using immunoSEQ multiplex PCR, the repertoire was profiled, and TCRdb retains in-frame clones only, with some absent. The sample carries 70,000 to 85,000 clones, around nine tenths recorded once. The specimen was peripheral blood. These receptors were collected from a woman aged 55 to 70 with acute or convalescent COVID-19. Both conserved end residues are part of each CDR3. A D gene is named only where the DNA matches it firmly. Rows may omit the clone size; those that give it use once, few, many or a size class.

>TRBJ2-7|NA|TRBV2|12|NA
CASSSGDSEQYF
TGTGCCAGCAGCTCCGGGGATAGCGAGCAGTACTTC
>TRBJ1-1|TRBD1|TRBV7-6|13|NA
CASSRQGGTEAFF
TGTGCCAGCAGTCGACAGGGAGGTACTGAAGCTTTCTTT
>TRBJ1-1|NA|TRBV6-6|15|NA
CASTRSGQENTEAFF
TGTGCCAGCACTCGAAGTGGTCAGGAGAACACTGAAGCTTTCTTT
>TRBJ2-1|TRBD2|TRBV7-9|15|NA
CASRAGVFIYNEQFF
TGTGCCAGCAGGGCGGGGGTCTTTATTTACAATGAGCAGTTCTTC
>TRBJ2-7|NA|TRBV2|11|NA
CASSEGHGQYF
TGTGCCAGCAGTGAAGGACACGGGCAGTACTTC
>TRBJ2-7|NA|TRBV7-2|13|NA
CASSLDGALEQYF
TGTGCCAGCAGCTTAGATGGGGCGCTCGAGCAGTACTTC
>TRBJ2-7|TRBD2|TRBV7-2|14|NA
CASSPGGASYEQYF
TGTGCCAGCAGTCCCGGGGGGGCATCCTACGAGCAGTACTTC
>TRBJ1-5|TRBD1|TRBV6-5|15|NA
CASRRQGWGHQPQHF
TGTGCCAGCAGACGACAGGGATGGGGGCATCAGCCCCAGCATTTT
>TRBJ1-6|NA|TRBV7-9|14|NA
CASSQDTVNSPLHF
TGTGCCAGCAGCCAGGACACGGTTAATTCACCCCTCCACTTT
>TRBJ2-2|NA|TRBV5-1|13|NA
CASSPLDSGELFF
TGCGCCAGCAGTCCCCTAGATTCCGGGGAGCTGTTTTTT
>TRBJ1-2|NA|TRBV27|15|NA
CASSLSFTGRDGYTF
TGTGCCAGCAGTTTATCGTTTACAGGGCGGGATGGCTACACCTTC
>TRBJ1-2|TRBD1|TRBV5-6|12|once
CASSPGTVGYTF
TGTGCCAGCAGCCCGGGGACAGTCGGCTACACCTTC
>TRBJ2-3|TRBD2|TRBV9|16|NA
CASSVGLAGGTDTQYF
TGTGCCAGCAGCGTAGGACTAGCGGGAGGCACAGATACGCAGTATTTT
>TRBJ1-6|NA|TRBV7-2|16|once
CASSLMAGGANSPLHF
TGTGCCAGCAGCTTAATGGCGGGGGGGGCTAATTCACCCCTCCACTTT
>TRBJ2-3|TRBD2|TRBV7-2|17|NA
CASSFLGGGASQRTQYF
TGTGCCAGCAGCTTTTTGGGCGGGGGGGCGAGCCAAAGAACGCAGTATTTT
>TRBJ2-1|NA|TRBV10-3|12|NA
CAISGDNNEQFF
TGTGCCATCAGCGGGGACAACAATGAGCAGTTCTTC
>TRBJ2-1|NA|TRBV7-6|16|once
CASSELGGSSYNEQFF
TGTGCCAGCAGCGAACTAGGGGGAAGCTCCTACAATGAGCAGTTCTTC
>TRBJ1-1|TRBD1|TRBV4-3|13|NA
CASSQERDRQAFF
TGCGCCAGCAGCCAAGAAAGGGACAGGCAAGCTTTCTTT
>TRBJ2-7|NA|TRBV30|14|NA
CASTIGLSTYEQYF
TGTGCCTCTACGATCGGACTTTCAACCTACGAGCAGTACTTC
>TRBJ1-4|TRBD1|TRBV7-2|14|few
CASSPTGLNEKLFF
TGTGCCAGCAGCCCGACAGGGTTGAATGAAAAACTGTTTTTT
>TRBJ1-2|TRBD1|TRBV2|14|few
CASRGTGGAYGYTF
TGTGCCAGCAGGGGGACAGGGGGCGCCTATGGCTACACCTTC
>TRBJ1-6|NA|TRBV7-8|16|few
CASSLEAGIGNSPLHF
TGTGCCAGCAGCTTAGAGGCGGGAATCGGTAATTCACCCCTCCACTTT
>TRBJ1-2|TRBD1|TRBV12-3/TRBV12-4|13|NA
CASSLDRGRGYTF
TGTGCCAGCAGTTTAGACAGGGGCAGGGGCTACACCTTC
>TRBJ2-2|TRBD1|TRBV2|15|few
CASSGGQGGTGELFF
TGTGCCAGCAGTGGGGGACAGGGAGGGACCGGGGAGCTGTTTTTT